The present TCR beta chain was sequenced within a study of control samples from healthy donors and cancer patients. Trimming cost V 2 bases and J 4 bases, with 17 bases left between them. This CDR3 region has 16 residues. Germline-derived CDR1 and CDR2 are MNHEY and SVGAGI. Profiled with immunoSEQ multiplex PCR; TCRdb holds only in-frame clones, not every one. Of about 160,000 clones in the sample, around 90% were seen once. Specimen: blood. This clonotype was sampled from a man between 25 and 39 years old in good health. The rearrangement links TRBV6-5 to TRBJ1-1; D perhaps matches TRBD1 (6 bases). The DNA of the CDR3 is TGTGCCAGCAGTTACCAATCCCCAGGGGTGGGCACTGAAGCTTTCTTT. The encoded protein is CASSYQSPGVGTEAFF.